Presented here are 10 T cell receptor beta chains from one specimen sequenced in a study of T cells after yellow fever vaccination. From the 5' RACE reads, TCRdb called clonotypes with MiXCR, one entry per CDR3 protein. This sample carries 300,000 or so distinct CDR3 sequences, roughly 8% of them seen once, and the ten largest clones take roughly a sixth. Sequencing was performed on PBMCs, taken roughly 45 days after the first yellow fever vaccination. All receptors come from a man aged 18 to 29 who received the YFV17D yellow fever vaccine.

This clonotype was seen more than once but under ten times. This chain connects TRBV2 to TRBJ1-2; D perhaps matches TRBD1 (6 bases). V lost 1 base and J lost 3, with 12 bases in between. CDR1 is SNHLY, CDR2 FYNNEI, per germline. The CDR3 sequence is 15 residues long. The CDR3 sequence: CASSEGFKGDYGYTF. The CDR3 coding sequence is TGTGCCAGCAGTGAAGGGTTTAAGGGGGACTATGGCTACACCTTC.

In its sample, this clonotype was seen a few times. The chain uses TRBV6-5 and TRBJ1-1, with D unclear. There are 14 residues in the CDR3. V dropped 0 bases and J dropped 0 bases, with 5 bases sitting between them. From germline, CDR1 is MNHEY and CDR2 SVGAGI. The CDR3: CASSYSEMNTEAFF. The CDR3 DNA sequence: TGTGCCAGCAGTTACTCTGAGATGAACACTGAAGCTTTCTTT.

The chain carries TRBV10-3 and TRBJ2-7; D call uncertain. This CDR3 contains 14 residues. CDR1 and CDR2 (germline): ENHRY, SYGVKD. Trimming took 2 bases from V and 3 from J, leaving 11 bases between them. The CDR3, as DNA: TGTGCCATCAGTGAGCCGGACGTTGACTACGAGCAGTACTTC. Its protein is CAISEPDVDYEQYF.

The chain is built from TRBV4-3 and TRBJ2-7; D gene uncertain. Germline assignment: CDR1 LGHNA and CDR2 YSLEER. V lost 0 bases and J 0 bases, leaving 12 bases between the germline ends. The CDR3 has 16 residues. In DNA, the CDR3 is TGCGCCAGCAGCCAAGATCTTAGCTCAAGCTCCTACGAGCAGTACTTC. This translates into CASSQDLSSSSYEQYF.

CDR3 region: CASSIEYGPNEQFF. The CDR3 nucleotides are TGTGCCAGTAGTATAGAGTACGGGCCCAATGAGCAGTTCTTC. The chain joins TRBV19 to TRBJ2-1; no clear D gene. V gave up 0 bases and J gave up 6 bases, with 9 bases separating them. The CDR3 sequence is 14 residues long. CDR1 is LNHDA, CDR2 SQIVND, per germline (reference sequence). The full variable domain, with the rest looked up from reference TRBV19 and TRBJ2-1, is DGGITQSPKYLFRKEGQNVTLSCEQNLNHDAMYWYRQDPGQGLRLIYYSQIVNDFQKGDIAEGYSVSREKKESFPLTVTSAQKNPTAFYLCASSIEYGPNEQFFGPGTRLTVL.

V and J are TRBV20-1 and TRBJ1-1, with D unresolved. Between the trimmed V and J ends, which lost 6 bases and 0 bases, there was a span of 17 bases. Germline V lookup: CDR1 DFQATT, CDR2 SNEGSKA (reference sequence). The CDR3 loop spans 15 amino acids. CDR3: CSAPPPTVMNTEAFF. Written as DNA, the CDR3 is TGCAGTGCCCCTCCTCCCACAGTAATGAACACTGAAGCTTTCTTT.

This clonotype was counted a few times. The chain couples TRBV2 to TRBJ1-1; D remains unclear. The V end lost 2 bases, the J end lost 5 bases, and 6 bases lay between the germline ends. Germline CDR1 SNHLY, CDR2 FYNNEI. The CDR3 has 12 amino acids. The CDR3 DNA reads TGTGCCAGCAGTGAAAGTGGGACTGAAGCTTTCTTT. Translating it yields CASSESGTEAFF.

This clonotype was observed a handful of times. The junction and the germline gene differ at one end; a read error may be behind it. This chain's CDR3 is CASSQDITSGEEETQYF. The CDR3 DNA sequence: TGTGCCAGCAGCCAAGATATAACGTCAGGGGAGGAAGAAACCCAGTACTTC. The chain joins TRBV3-1 to TRBJ2-5; D may correspond to TRBD1 or TRBD2 (6 bases each). Germline lookup yields CDR1 LGHDT and CDR2 YNNKEL (reference sequence). The CDR3 runs to 17 residues.

The table lists this clonotype with a few counts. The chain recombines TRBV4-1 with TRBJ2-5, with D unresolved. This CDR3 is built from 12 residues. Per the germline V gene, CDR1 is MGHRA and CDR2 is YSYEKL. The V end was cut by 0 bases, the J end by 6 bases, with 5 bases between. CDR3 loop: CASSQDLQTQYF. DNA for the CDR3: TGCGCCAGCAGCCAAGATCTGCAGACCCAGTACTTC.

V gene TRBV7-2 combines with J gene TRBJ2-3, with 14 bases that match TRBD2. The J segment lost 3 bases and the V segment lost 4 bases, leaving 6 bases of the junction unmatched. CDR3 size: 17 residues. Germline-derived CDR1 and CDR2 are SGHTA and FQGNSA. DNA for the CDR3: TGTGCCAGCAGCTGGCCGGGACTAGCGGGGGAGACAGATACGCAGTATTTT. It is translated as CASSWPGLAGETDTQYF.